This T cell receptor beta chain was captured in a study of blood T cell repertoires in COVID-19. Study details: Sources were T cells, B-cell-depleted T cells, or PBMCs; the material itself was cDNA or gDNA.

Participant age was roughly 18 to 90 years, and participants resided in roughly 24 US areas. Participants' own reports of clinical history determined their cohort assignment. Cohort 3 recovery required two negative PCRs, clearance, or symptom resolution. Germline V gene lookup returns CDR1 SNHLY and CDR2 FYNNEI. The J segment lost 4 bases and the V segment lost 6 bases, leaving 17 bases of the junction unmatched. CDR3 size: 19 residues. This table comes from immunoSEQ multiplex PCR, and its TCRdb copy is limited to in-frame clones, with some not included. The sample lists 360,000 or so clones, around four fifths seen once, with about 4.8% in the top ten.

The chain combines TRBV2 with TRBJ2-1; TRBD2 agrees at 11 bases. The sequenced sample consisted of PBMCs or T cells enriched from blood (not recorded which). The origin of this receptor is a woman between 50 and 59 years old who had recovered from COVID-19. In DNA, the CDR3 is TGTGCCAGCAGAAAACAGGCCGGACTAGCGGGCGGGGATTACAATGAGCAGTTCTTC. This encodes CASRKQAGLAGGDYNEQFF. Looking up the rest from reference TRBV2 and TRBJ2-1 gives the full variable domain: EPEVTQTPSHQVTQMGQEVILRCVPISNHLYFYWYRQILGQKVEFLVSFYNNEISEKSEIFDDQFSVERPDGSNFTLKIRSTKLEDSAMYFCASRKQAGLAGGDYNEQFFGPGTRLTVL.